One and the same sample provided the 9 T cell receptor beta chains below, sequenced in a study of blood T cell repertoires in COVID-19. Method: immunoSEQ multiplex PCR; TCRdb's copy keeps in-frame clones and lacks some. Among 40,000 or so clones listed, 70% to 90% were seen once. The source material was peripheral blood. Receptors were obtained from a man in his fifties or sixties with active COVID-19.

As concerns this clone: Other DNA sequences of this sample code for an identical CDR3. The J gene is TRBJ2-7, the V gene TRBV4-3; 9 bases align to TRBD1. V dropped 6 bases and J dropped 0; count of bases not matched to a gene: 6. The germline V gene has CDR1 LGHNA and CDR2 YSLEER. CDR3 length: 15 residues. The CDR3 coding sequence is TGCGCCAGCAGTCAGGACAGGGGTACCTCCTACGAGCAGTACTTC. As protein: CASSQDRGTSYEQYF.

The gene calls are TRBV9 and TRBJ2-1, with 7 bases that match TRBD2. The CDR3 runs to 15 residues. From germline, CDR1 is SGDLS and CDR2 YYNGEE. V was clipped by 4 bases and J by 0 bases; unmatched bases: 4. The CDR3, as DNA: TGTGCCAGCAGCCCCGGGACTAACTCCTACAATGAGCAGTTCTTC. Translation: CASSPGTNSYNEQFF.

The chain joins TRBV7-6 to TRBJ2-1; 12 bases agree with TRBD2. The CDR3 runs 15 residues. Germline V CDR1 and CDR2: SGHVS, FNYEAQ. J was trimmed by 5 bases and V by 4 bases; bases with no gene match: 3. CDR3 sequence: CASSSSGGVNNEQFF. DNA for the CDR3: TGTGCCAGCAGCTCTAGCGGGGGGGTAAACAATGAGCAGTTCTTC.

The rearrangement joins TRBV5-5 to TRBJ2-7; the D gene is possibly TRBD2 (6 bases). The germline V gene has CDR1 SGHKS and CDR2 YYEKEE (reference sequence). This CDR3 spans 15 amino acids. Trimming took off 2 bases at V and 4 bases at J, with 16 bases between the two ends. The CDR3 DNA sequence: TGTGCCAGCAGCTTCTTCCCGGGACTCGCTTACGAGCAGTACTTC. This codes for CASSFFPGLAYEQYF.

The chain links TRBV5-8 to TRBJ1-6; 9 bases align to TRBD1. The ends lost 2 bases at V and 8 bases at J; junction bases unmatched: 14. The CDR3 sequence is 18 residues long. Germline CDR1 reads SGHTS; CDR2 reads YDEGEE. The CDR3 spells CASSFSGTGPPLDSPLHF. The CDR3, as DNA: TGTGCCAGCAGCTTCTCCGGGACAGGGCCCCCGTTGGATTCACCCCTCCACTTT. The full variable domain, with the rest looked up from reference TRBV5-8 and TRBJ1-6, is EAGVTQSPTHLIKTRGQQATLRCSPISGHTSVYWYQQALGLGLQFLLWYDEGEERNRGNFPPRFSGRQFPNYSSELNVNALELEDSALYLCASSFSGTGPPLDSPLHFGNGTRLTVT.

This clone has only one observation. The V call is TRBV19, the J call TRBJ1-1; D gene unclear. The CDR3 totals 12 residues. V shed 8 bases and J shed 3 bases, with 10 bases lying between them. Germline V gene sequence: CDR1 LNHDA, CDR2 SQIVND (reference sequence). The CDR3 DNA follows: TGTGCCAGTTATACAGTGCACACTGAAGCTTTCTTT. Amino acids: CASYTVHTEAFF.

V usage is TRBV6-5 and J usage is TRBJ2-7; the match to TRBD2 covers 8 bases. After removal of 6 bases from V and 6 bases from J, the junction contained 7 bases not matched to a gene. Germline CDR1 MNHEY, CDR2 SVGAGI. This CDR3 spans 13 amino acids. CDR3 amino acids: CASSLAGTFEQYF. The CDR3 region has the DNA TGTGCCAGCAGCTTAGCGGGGACTTTCGAGCAGTACTTC.

This chain joins TRBV13 and TRBJ1-2, with D possibly matching TRBD1 (5 bases). The CDR3 is 15 residues long. Germline V gene data show CDR1 as PRHDT and CDR2 as FYEKMQ (reference sequence). Trimming removed 4 bases from V and 1 base from J, with 13 bases in between. This chain's CDR3 is CASSSRDGGNYGYTF. CDR3 sequence (DNA): TGTGCCAGCAGCTCGCGGGACGGAGGTAACTATGGCTACACCTTC. Full variable domain (rest looked up from reference TRBV13 and TRBJ1-2): AAGVIQSPRHLIKEKRETATLKCYPIPRHDTVYWYQQGPGQDPQFLISFYEKMQSDKGSIPDRFSAQQFSDYHSELNMSSLELGDSALYFCASSSRDGGNYGYTFGSGTRLTVV.

This rearrangement joins TRBV5-4 to TRBJ2-4, with 12 bases fitting TRBD1. Trimming cost V 3 bases and J 8 bases; bases outside gene matches: 12. The CDR3 has 17 amino acids. Per germline, CDR1 SGHNT and CDR2 YYREEE (reference sequence). Here the CDR3 reads CASSSPPGTGGRDIQYF. CDR3 sequence (DNA): TGTGCCAGCAGCTCGCCTCCAGGGACAGGGGGCAGGGACATTCAGTACTTC. Filled out from reference TRBV5-4 and TRBJ2-4, the complete variable domain reads ETGVTQSPTHLIKTRGQQVTLRCSSQSGHNTVSWYQQALGQGPQFIFQYYREEENGRGNFPPRFSGLQFPNYSSELNVNALELDDSALYLCASSSPPGTGGRDIQYFGAGTRLSVL.